Listed here are 21 T cell receptor beta chains from one sample, sequenced in a study of response to subunit inactivated influenza vaccine. TCRdb reanalysed the RT-PCR reads using MiXCR and keeps one entry per CDR3 protein. The data show 590,000 or so distinct CDR3 sequences, approximately 14% seen once. The sequencing here drew on PBMCs from blood, taken roughly 15 days before vaccination. The receptors shown here come from a man aged 45 to 65 who received an inactivated influenza vaccine.

The V gene is TRBV2, the J gene TRBJ2-5, with D unresolved. The V gene's germline CDR1 is SNHLY and CDR2 FYNNEI. The CDR3 extends over 13 amino acids. Trimming pared 2 bases from V and 2 bases from J, leaving 6 bases between. The CDR3 coding sequence is TGTGCCAGCAGTGAAAACAGACAAGAGACCCAGTACTTC. Translation gives CASSENRQETQYF.

The chain employs TRBV7-2 and TRBJ2-1; D possibly uses TRBD1 or TRBD2 (5 bases each). Per the germline V gene, CDR1 is SGHTA and CDR2 is FQGNSA. The length of the CDR3 is 15 residues. Trimming removed 5 bases at V and 3 bases at J, with 14 bases between. The chain's CDR3 is CASSPTRDRYNEQFF. DNA of the CDR3: TGTGCCAGCAGCCCCACACGGGACCGCTACAATGAGCAGTTCTTC.

The rearrangement uses TRBV15 and TRBJ2-5; the D gene is possibly TRBD2 (5 bases). Germline V gene data show CDR1 as LNHNV and CDR2 as YYDKDF (reference sequence). V lost 5 bases to trimming and J lost 5 bases, with 18 bases between them. This CDR3 contains 15 residues. CDR3 DNA sequence: TGTGCCACCAGCGAAGCGGCGGTAGTCAGGGAGACCCAGTACTTC. Its translation: CATSEAAVVRETQYF.

This clonotype appeared a few times. The chain employs TRBV29-1 and TRBJ1-2; D uncertain. V was cut by 7 bases and J by 5 bases, with 11 bases left in between. The CDR3 spans 11 residues. Germline CDR1 is SQVTM and CDR2 is ANQGSEA. The CDR3 DNA reads TGCAGCGCCCCATTTGGGTATGGCTACACCTTC. Translation gives CSAPFGYGYTF.

The chain uses TRBV5-1 and TRBJ2-5; D might be TRBD1 (5 bases). V lost 0 bases to trimming and J lost 1 base, with 7 bases between them. Germline V gives CDR1 SGHRS, CDR2 YFSETQ. This CDR3 has 14 amino acids. CDR3 amino acids: CASSLVDSQETQYF. The CDR3 region has the DNA TGCGCCAGCAGCTTGGTAGACAGCCAAGAGACCCAGTACTTC. Complete variable domain (other parts from reference TRBV5-1 and TRBJ2-5): KAGVTQTPRYLIKTRGQQVTLSCSPISGHRSVSWYQQTPGQGLQFLFEYFSETQRNKGNFPGRFSGRQFSNSRSEMNVSTLELGDSALYLCASSLVDSQETQYFGPGTRLLVL.

This chain connects TRBV2 to TRBJ2-2; 7 bases fit TRBD1. In germline, CDR1 is SNHLY, CDR2 FYNNEI. The CDR3 is made up of 14 amino acids. Trimming took 6 bases from V and 5 from J; bases not matched to a gene: 6. Here the CDR3 reads CASRKGQMTGELFF. The CDR3 nucleotides read TGTGCCAGCAGGAAGGGACAGATGACCGGGGAGCTGTTTTTT.

There are a few counts of this clonotype. V usage is TRBV11-2 and J usage is TRBJ2-1, with D perhaps TRBD2 (7 bases). V lost 2 bases, J lost 9 bases, and 11 bases lay in between. CDR1 is SGHAT and CDR2 is FQNNGV in the germline V gene. The CDR3 is 13 amino acids. CDR3 DNA sequence: TGTGCCAGCAGCTTAATCGGGGGGCGTGAGCAGTTCTTC. As protein: CASSLIGGREQFF.

The rearrangement joins TRBV28 to TRBJ2-1; a possible D gene is TRBD1 (6 bases). This CDR3 is built from 15 residues. V gave up 0 bases and J gave up 6 bases, with 12 bases separating them. Germline-derived CDR1 and CDR2 are MDHEN and SYDVKM. The CDR3 bases are TGTGCCAGCAGTTTATGGCAGGGGTTCCCCAATGAGCAGTTCTTC. It yields the protein CASSLWQGFPNEQFF.

The gene calls are TRBV29-1 and TRBJ1-4; D is perhaps TRBD1 (6 bases). V dropped 7 bases and J dropped 3 bases, with 9 bases sitting between them. This CDR3 spans 12 amino acids. CDR1 is SQVTM and CDR2 is ANQGSEA in the germline V gene. CDR3 in amino acids: CSGGGSNEKLFF. The CDR3 DNA sequence: TGCAGCGGAGGGGGGTCTAATGAAAAACTGTTTTTT.

The CDR3 loop is CSAPGPSNQPQHF. The CDR3 DNA reads as TGCAGTGCGCCCGGACCTAGCAATCAGCCCCAGCATTTT. This chain uses TRBV20-1 with TRBJ1-5, with D hard to call. The CDR3 contains 13 residues. CDR1 is DFQATT, CDR2 SNEGSKA, per germline (reference sequence). V was clipped by 6 bases and J by 0 bases, with 9 bases between them.

This clonotype was found a few times. V is TRBV10-3 and J is TRBJ2-7; TRBD2 aligns across 12 bases. Losses at the gene ends were 6 bases for V and 3 bases for J; bases not matched to a gene: 9. Germline V lookup: CDR1 ENHRY, CDR2 SYGVKD. The CDR3 is 16 amino acids. The DNA for the CDR3 is TGTGCCATCAGCCGCGGACTAGCGGGAACCGACTACGAGCAGTACTTC. Translation: CAISRGLAGTDYEQYF.

This chain uses TRBV5-6 with TRBJ2-7; 10 bases fit TRBD1. Looked up from germline, CDR1 is SGHDT and CDR2 is YYEEEE. Trimming removed 4 bases from V and 4 bases from J; junction bases left unmatched: 8. This CDR3 contains 15 residues. CDR3 sequence reads: CASSGGQGPAYEQYF. The CDR3 bases are TGTGCCAGCAGCGGGGGACAGGGGCCCGCATACGAGCAGTACTTC.

This chain links TRBV20-1 with TRBJ2-1; 8 bases are a match to TRBD2. The germline V gene encodes CDR1 DFQATT and CDR2 SNEGSKA (reference sequence). This CDR3 comprises 17 residues. The V gene end was trimmed by 0 bases and the J gene end by 8 bases; junction bases not matched to a gene: 15. CDR3 sequence reads: CSARDRRVAGGGDEQFF. CDR3 sequence (DNA): TGCAGTGCTAGAGACCGCCGGGTTGCGGGAGGAGGGGATGAGCAGTTCTTC.

The sample holds many counts of this clonotype. CDR3 residues: CASRTGTSNTDTQYF. The CDR3 coding sequence is TGTGCCAGCAGGACCGGGACTAGCAACACAGATACGCAGTATTTT. This sequence joins TRBV2 and TRBJ2-3, with 9 nucleotides matching TRBD2. This CDR3 is 15 amino acids long. V trimming: 6 bases; J trimming: 2 bases; junction bases outside the gene matches: 6. Germline V CDR1 and CDR2: SNHLY, FYNNEI.

In this sample, this clonotype turned up a few times. The rearrangement uses TRBV29-1 and TRBJ2-1; the match to TRBD2 covers 9 bases. Germline CDR1 is SQVTM and CDR2 is ANQGSEA. J was trimmed by 0 bases and V by 4 bases; bases with no gene match: 4. There are 15 residues in the CDR3. CDR3 protein: CSVVVSGSSYNEQFF. The CDR3 DNA follows: TGCAGCGTTGTGGTTAGCGGGAGCTCCTACAATGAGCAGTTCTTC.

This clonotype has only a few counts. The chain has TRBV6-1 and TRBJ2-7; perhaps TRBD1 as D (8 bases). The germline V gene has CDR1 MNHNS and CDR2 SASEGT. V was clipped by 7 bases and J by 6 bases, with 16 bases between them. The CDR3 length is 13 residues. This CDR3 is CASNTGGGLEQYF. In DNA, the CDR3 is TGTGCCAGCAATACAGGGGGGGGGCTCGAGCAGTACTTC.

In regard to this clonotype: Just one base apart from a much larger clone, this may be a read error. V and J are TRBV5-6 and TRBJ2-7, with 9 bases lining up with TRBD1. Germline trimming cut 1 base from V and 8 bases from J; bases unmatched to any gene: 13. Germline lookup yields CDR1 SGHDT and CDR2 YYEEEE. The CDR3 contains 16 residues. CDR3 nucleotide sequence: TGTGCCAGCAGCTTGCTAACCGGGACAGGGTCCCACCAGCAGTACTTC. Its translation: CASSLLTGTGSHQQYF.

The chain combines TRBV4-1 with TRBJ2-3; D tentatively fits TRBD1 or TRBD2 (5 bases each). The V end was cut by 0 bases, the J end by 1 base, with 11 bases between. Germline V CDR1 and CDR2: MGHRA, YSYEKL. The CDR3 runs 16 residues. The CDR3 sequence: CASSQDRGRRTDTQYF. The CDR3 DNA reads as TGCGCCAGCAGCCAAGATCGGGGCAGACGCACAGATACGCAGTATTTT.

This chain joins TRBV4-1 and TRBJ2-7, with 14 bases aligning to TRBD2. CDR1 is MGHRA, CDR2 YSYEKL, per germline. The CDR3 is 15 residues long. J lost 1 base, V lost 4 bases, and 0 bases had no gene match. Here the CDR3 DNA reads TGCGCCAGCAGCCGGACTAGCGGGGGGTCCTACGAGCAGTACTTC. Amino acids: CASSRTSGGSYEQYF.

Concerning this clonotype: Germline is not matched at one junction end, which may reflect a read error. The CDR3 sequence is CASRLAGGPNTGELFF. CDR3 bases: TGTGCCAGCAGATTAGCGGGAGGGCCTAATACCGGGGAGCTGTTTTTT. The chain combines TRBV12-3 or TRBV12-4 with TRBJ2-2; 11 bases map to TRBD2. CDR3 length: 16 amino acids.

J is TRBJ1-5 and V is TRBV4-3; the match to TRBD1 covers 8 bases. The V and J ends lost 2 bases and 5 bases, in that order; junction bases with no gene match: 8. CDR1 and CDR2 from the germline V gene are LGHNA and YSLEER. There are 16 residues in the CDR3. The CDR3 nucleotides are TGCGCCAGCAGCCAAAACACCGGGACAGGATATCAGCCCCAGCATTTT. It is translated as CASSQNTGTGYQPQHF.